This T cell receptor (beta chain) was recovered during a study of blood T cell repertoires in COVID-19. The wider study: The cDNA or gDNA used as material had been derived from T cells, B-cell-depleted T cells, or PBMCs.

Under the authors' procedure: Amplification from reference gene primers served as the basis for estimated nucleated cell counts. Assay used: immunoSEQ multiplex PCR; TCRdb lists only in-frame clones, some missing. That table furnishes V, J and clone size, whereas the DNA furnished D and trimming. The data hold about 15,000 clones, with around 73% observed a single time. From germline, CDR1 is SGHRS and CDR2 YFSETQ. V was clipped by 4 bases and J by 10 bases, with 15 bases between them. This CDR3 has 13 residues. The sequencing input was peripheral blood. The V and J genes are TRBV5-1 and TRBJ2-1; no definite D call. The TCR sequence derives from a man aged 55 to 70 with active or convalescent COVID-19. The chain's CDR3 is CASSEVTSLEQFF. CDR3 in DNA: TGCGCCAGCAGCGAGGTAACGTCGTTGGAGCAGTTCTTC.